Listed below are T cell receptor beta chains from one sample, sequenced in a study of cytomegalovirus exposure and HLA in healthy donors. Only in-frame clones appear in the TCRdb table, and some are missing; sequencing was by immunoSEQ multiplex PCR. This listing includes 100,000 to 150,000 clones. Input material: PBMCs. The receptors stem from a woman aged 40-49 years in good health and CMV-seronegative. The CDR3 runs from the conserved cysteine through the conserved F or W. A D gene is named only where the DNA matches it firmly.

cdr3_aa,cdr3_nt,d_call,v_call,j_call
CASSIGQGGYTQYF,TGTGCCAGCAGCATCGGACAGGGGGGGTATACGCAGTATTTT,TRBD1,TRBV5-4,TRBJ2-3
CASGGQGAGDTQYF,TGTGCCAGTGGGGGACAGGGGGCAGGAGATACGCAGTATTTT,TRBD1,TRBV19,TRBJ2-3
CASSLSGLNTGELFF,TGTGCCAGCAGTTTGTCAGGGCTGAACACCGGGGAGCTGTTTTTT,-,TRBV28,TRBJ2-2
CASSIGTGYNSPLHF,TGTGCCAGTAGTATCGGGACAGGTTATAATTCACCCCTCCACTTT,TRBD1,TRBV19,TRBJ1-6
CASRIAGTSGGEQFF,TGTGCCAGCAGGATAGCCGGGACTAGCGGGGGCGAGCAGTTCTTC,TRBD2,TRBV7-3,TRBJ2-1
CASSSGDRMIANYGYTF,TGTGCCAGCAGCTCCGGGGACAGGATGATAGCTAACTATGGCTACACCTTC,TRBD1,TRBV7-3,TRBJ1-2
CASSFRTTGSEQYF,TGCGCCAGCAGCTTCCGGACCACGGGGAGCGAGCAGTACTTC,-,TRBV5-1,TRBJ2-7
CASSRLLAGGGETQYF,TGTGCCAGCAGCCGCTTACTAGCGGGGGGAGGAGAGACCCAGTACTTC,TRBD2,TRBV14,TRBJ2-5
CASSVAAGGATDTQYF,TGTGCCAGCAGTGTCGCAGCGGGGGGGGCCACAGATACGCAGTATTTT,TRBD2,TRBV6-4,TRBJ2-3
CASSLQFNQPQHF,TGTGCCAGCAGCTTACAGTTCAATCAGCCCCAGCATTTT,-,TRBV5-6,TRBJ1-5
CASSLGLAGLTDTQYF,TGTGCCAGCAGCTTGGGACTAGCGGGGCTCACAGATACGCAGTATTTT,TRBD2,TRBV5-8,TRBJ2-3
CSVDGSGDTQYF,TGCAGCGTTGATGGTAGCGGGGATACGCAGTATTTT,TRBD2,TRBV29-1,TRBJ2-3
CASSLATGVTGYGYTF,TGTGCCAGCAGCTTAGCGACAGGGGTGACGGGCTATGGCTACACCTTC,TRBD1,TRBV7-2,TRBJ1-2
CASSLELNTEAFF,TGTGCCAGCAGCTTAGAACTAAACACTGAAGCTTTCTTT,-,TRBV11-2,TRBJ1-1
CASSTDRDVSGANVLTF,TGTGCCAGCAGCACGGACAGGGACGTCTCTGGGGCCAACGTCCTGACTTTC,-,TRBV21-1,TRBJ2-6
CASSAGGGSNYGYTF,TGTGCCAGCAGCGCGGGGGGGGGCAGCAACTATGGCTACACCTTC,-,TRBV9,TRBJ1-2
CASSPPTGVRTEAFF,TGTGCCAGCAGTCCCCCGACAGGGGTAAGGACTGAAGCTTTCTTT,TRBD1,TRBV28,TRBJ1-1
CASSIESAEQFF,TGTGCCAGTAGTATAGAAAGCGCCGAGCAGTTCTTC,-,TRBV19,TRBJ2-1
CASSFSGIYSNQPQHF,TGTGCCAGCAGCTTCTCAGGAATATATAGCAATCAGCCCCAGCATTTT,-,TRBV7-8,TRBJ1-5
CASKLTGGKMNTEAFF,TGTGCCAGCAAATTGACAGGCGGAAAGATGAACACTGAAGCTTTCTTT,-,TRBV25-1,TRBJ1-1
CASRKVGSYGYTF,TGTGCCAGCAGGAAAGTTGGGAGCTATGGCTACACCTTC,-,TRBV6-5,TRBJ1-2
CASSFIPQDTQYF,TGCGCCAGCAGCTTTATTCCCCAGGATACGCAGTATTTT,-,TRBV5-1,TRBJ2-3
CASSPSWRGVQDTQYF,TGTGCCAGCAGCCCATCTTGGCGGGGGGTTCAAGATACGCAGTATTTT,TRBD2,TRBV4-2,TRBJ2-3
CASSYERPNTGELFF,TGTGCCAGCAGTTACGAGCGGCCGAACACCGGGGAGCTGTTTTTT,-,TRBV6-6,TRBJ2-2
CASSLANRGGPIF,TGTGCCAGCAGCTTGGCCAATCGGGGGGGGCCGATTTTC,TRBD2,TRBV5-6,TRBJ2-7
CASSQVRDTYSPPHF,TGCGCCAGCAGCCAGGTCCGGGACACTTATTCACCCCCCCACTTT,-,TRBV4-3,TRBJ1-6
CASSLAVDQPQHF,TGTGCCAGCAGCTTGGCGGTCGATCAGCCCCAGCATTTT,-,TRBV5-5,TRBJ1-5
CASSSAGTGKEKLFF,TGTGCCAGCAGTTCCGCCGGGACAGGGAAAGAAAAACTGTTTTTT,TRBD1,TRBV28,TRBJ1-4
CASSGTSGDSYNEQFF,TGTGCCAGCAGCGGGACTAGCGGAGACTCCTACAATGAGCAGTTCTTC,TRBD2,TRBV7-3,TRBJ2-1
CASSQDEQGQNIQYF,TGTGCCAGCAGCCAAGATGAGCAGGGCCAAAACATTCAGTACTTC,-,TRBV4-2,TRBJ2-4
CASSLGTGRGGANVLTF,TGTGCCAGCAGCTTGGGAACAGGGCGCGGCGGGGCCAACGTCCTGACTTTC,-,TRBV7-6,TRBJ2-6
CASSQEGLAGFSTDTQYF,TGCGCCAGCAGCCAAGAGGGACTAGCGGGGTTTAGCACAGATACGCAGTATTTT,TRBD2,TRBV4-1,TRBJ2-3
CASSPDRGVTGELFF,TGTGCCAGCTCACCAGACAGGGGGGTGACCGGGGAGCTGTTTTTT,TRBD1,TRBV18,TRBJ2-2
CASSRLGGEGKNSPLHF,TGTGCCAGCAGCCGCCTGGGGGGGGAAGGGAAAAATTCACCCCTCCACTTT,-,TRBV5-4,TRBJ1-6
CASSQEHYEAFF,TGTGCCAGCAGCCAAGAACATTATGAAGCTTTCTTT,-,TRBV14,TRBJ1-1
CASSISTGAGGELFF,TGTGCCAGTAGTATATCGACAGGGGCGGGCGGGGAGCTGTTTTTT,TRBD1,TRBV19,TRBJ2-2
CAISETSGGSNEQYF,TGTGCCATCAGTGAGACTAGCGGGGGGAGCAACGAGCAGTACTTC,TRBD2,TRBV10-3,TRBJ2-7
CASSVTRPSTDTQYF,TGTGCCAGCAGTGTTACTAGGCCCAGCACAGATACGCAGTATTTT,-,TRBV2,TRBJ2-3
CASSPEGRDPEAFF,TGTGCCAGCAGCCCAGAGGGGCGGGACCCGGAAGCTTTCTTT,-,TRBV7-2,TRBJ1-1
CASSQARTGRSTDTQYF,TGCGCCAGCAGCCAAGCAAGGACAGGAAGAAGCACAGATACGCAGTATTTT,TRBD1,TRBV4-1,TRBJ2-3
CASRVAGGTDTQYF,TGTGCCAGCAGGGTGGCCGGGGGCACAGATACGCAGTATTTT,-,TRBV6-1,TRBJ2-3
CASSGTRGGLADTQYF,TGTGCCAGCAGCGGGACGCGGGGGGGCCTGGCAGATACGCAGTATTTT,TRBD2,TRBV5-4,TRBJ2-3
CASSLSEGGGYTF,TGTGCCAGCAGCTTATCGGAGGGGGGGGGCTACACCTTC,-,TRBV7-6,TRBJ1-2
CASTTDRGNEKLFF,TGTGCCAGCACCACGGACAGGGGTAATGAAAAACTGTTTTTT,TRBD1,TRBV5-4,TRBJ1-4
CASSGGQSVYGYTF,TGTGCCAGCAGTGGGGGACAGAGTGTTTATGGCTACACCTTC,TRBD1,TRBV7-9,TRBJ1-2
CASSEERVITGELFF,TGTGCCAGCAGTGAAGAACGGGTAATAACCGGGGAGCTGTTTTTT,-,TRBV2,TRBJ2-2
CASSSDSNTEAFF,TGTGCCAGCAGTTCCGACAGTAACACTGAAGCTTTCTTT,-,TRBV7-3,TRBJ1-1
CASSANQENTEAFF,TGTGCCAGCAGTGCAAACCAGGAGAACACTGAAGCTTTCTTT,-,TRBV6-1,TRBJ1-1
CASSRAGTTGAFF,TGTGCCAGCAGCAGGGCCGGGACAACAGGGGCTTTCTTT,-,TRBV7-3,TRBJ1-1
CASSWGQGAGETEAFF,TGTGCCAGCAGCTGGGGCCAGGGGGCTGGAGAGACTGAAGCTTTCTTT,TRBD1,TRBV7-6,TRBJ1-1
CAGSPDYGYTF,TGTGCCGGCAGTCCGGACTATGGCTACACCTTC,-,TRBV6-6,TRBJ1-2
CASSSGQVNEKLFF,TGTGCCAGCAGCTCAGGGCAGGTTAATGAAAAACTGTTTTTT,-,TRBV7-2,TRBJ1-4
CASSGQYSNQPQRF,TGTGCCAGCAGTGGACAGTATAGCAATCAGCCCCAGCGTTTT,-,TRBV6-5,TRBJ1-5